This T cell receptor beta chain was found in a study of read filtering for tumor transcriptome and immune sequencing (TCRdb year 2020). Notes on the research overall: The cohort was composed of some 17 male and 14 female patients, with a mean age of 65.9 years and an age range of roughly 45 to 85. One main goal was a read-filtering strategy for immune repertoire data, in particular deciding whether clonotypes backed by only one read should be removed. By revised international staging, under 10 patients were R-ISS I, some 17 were R-ISS II and about 7 were R-ISS III. TCR repertoires obtained by targeted immune repertoire sequencing and by bulk whole-transcriptome sequencing performed on the same bone marrow samples were compared. TCR-region mapped reads per sample ranged from about 4.05 to 11 million with IR-seq versus only about 75 to 1273 with RNA-seq. After DNase treatment, whole-transcriptome libraries were prepared using the TruSeq RNA Access Library Prep Kit.

This clonotype appeared a few times. The specificity of this receptor is unknown. A much larger clone differs by one base, so this may be a read error. On the study overall, not on this receptor specifically: In IR-seq, single-read clonotypes were 80% to 90% of clonotypes but about 3.5% of total reads; in RNA-seq they were about 70% of clonotypes and about 41% of reads. Compared with RNA-seq, IR-seq captured clonotypes at much greater depth and more reliably, and a smaller IR-seq throughput was enough to identify most of the shared clonotypes. When single-read clonotypes were removed, the proportions of shared clonotypes in IR-seq and RNA-seq correlated more strongly. The sorted CD138-negative fraction was not purified T cells but a mixed bone marrow immune population.

Each patient had bone marrow sampled at the time of active disease. Isolation of bone marrow mononuclear cells was performed by Ficoll-Hypaque density gradient centrifugation. To remove myeloma plasma cells, the cells were labeled with CD138 magnetic microbeads on a MACS separator, and CD138-negative cells were then collected by negative selection. Flow cytometry with CD138 antibodies on an Attune NxT was used to check how pure the isolated cells were. TRIzol reagent was used to extract total RNA, which was then quantified with a NanoDrop spectrophotometer. Paired RNA-seq and IR-seq were performed on each patient's CD138-negative bone marrow sample. TCR libraries were built from approximately 0.4 ug RNA with the Immunoverse kit, using molecular barcoded adaptors covering alpha/delta and beta/gamma chains. TCR library preparation used the same RNA that went into transcriptome sequencing. Sequencing of the TCR libraries was done on an Illumina HiSeq 4000 with 2 x 150 cycles. As for how the authors treated the data: MiXCR aligned TCR reads to human V, D, J and C references and assembled the aligned reads into CDR3 clonotypes, with quality filtering and error correction included. The tcR package in R was used for analysis of clonotype counts and gene usage diversity. For inspection of raw mapping reads, RNA-seq reads were mapped by STAR aligner version 2.5.3a onto GRCh37 of the human genome. IR-seq fastq files were randomly downsampled with Seqtk 1.3 to test the effect of sequencing depth on detected clonotypes. TCRdb passed the public sequencing reads through fastp at Q25 and MiXCR, retaining productive beta sequences. A single entry per CDR3 protein holds the most common genes and DNA from its merged rows. The V and J calls were not made by the authors but by TCRdb's processing. In this sample the table shows approximately 90,000 distinct CDR3 sequences, roughly 21% of which occur a single time. The top ten clonotypes cover 9.5% to 12% of the sample.

The source material was a population of CD138-negative cells sorted from bone marrow. This specimen's cell subset or site label, interpreted: bone marrow mononuclear cells depleted of CD138+ plasma/myeloma cells by negative magnetic selection. This TCR derives from a donor at least 40 years old with multiple myeloma.

Here the CDR3 is given as CASSPNRVLGDEQYF. The DNA is as follows: TGTGCCAGCAGTCCAAACAGGGTGTTAGGGGACGAGCAGTACTTC. This chain is built from TRBV6-1 and TRBJ2-7; perhaps TRBD1 is the D gene, with 6 bases matching. The CDR3 sequence holds 15 residues, the cysteine and phenylalanine included. Only CDR3 DNA is held: 45 bases, read in frame from base 1. Based on the germline V gene, the CDR1 and CDR2 sequences are MNHNS and SASEGT. Trimming takes 5 bases from V and 5 bases from J, and the germline ends sit 19 bases apart.